This T cell receptor beta chain was identified in a study of T cells expressing NK-cell markers. For the study at large: Sorted CD3+CD56+NKG2C+, CD3+CD56+NKG2C- and CD3+CD56-NKG2C+ T-cell subsets were beta-chain profiled.

As the method of synthesis, 5'RACE template switching with UMIs yielded TCR beta cDNA. TCRdb reprocessed the 5' RACE reads and stores each CDR3 protein as one record, lacking DNA. The table gives some 500,000 distinct CDR3 sequences; the top ten clones make up over 1.1% of it. As to this clonotype: Its antigen is unidentified.

Study-wide results and limits: The study found dominant NKG2C+ clonotypes at about 1.0-7.0% of CD8+ T cells in roughly six donors. Once again these clonotypes came out on top in the CD3+CD56-NKG2C+ fraction of a handful of donors.

This TCR came from a woman between 50 and 59 years old in good health. Sequenced sample: blood T cells: a sorted CD56 or NKG2C T cell subset, CD4+ or CD8+ T cells, or bulk PBMC T cells (not recorded which).

CDR3 in amino acids: CASSLGSNVNTEAFF. This sequence joins TRBV7-9 and TRBJ1-1. Germline V CDR1 and CDR2: SEHNR, FQNEAQ (reference sequence). The CDR3 sequence is 15 residues long.